Below, 32 T cell receptor beta chains from the same sample are listed, as sequenced in a study of T cell clusters in autoimmune cytopenias. TRB was amplified from approximately 250 ng of peripheral blood genomic DNA per sample. TRB was amplified by touch-down multiplex PCR, primer pools A and B combined. TCRdb reprocessed the multiplex PCR reads and keeps a single row for each CDR3 protein, giving no DNA. The data include around 7,400 distinct CDR3 sequences; the top ten clones carry around 26%. The sequenced sample consisted of peripheral blood. The receptors come from a human donor with an autoimmune cytopenia or autoimmune hepatitis (not recorded which).

The V call is TRBV11-2, the J call TRBJ2-7; TCRdb returns TRBD1, unconfirmable since there is no DNA. This CDR3 has 13 amino acids. The germline V gene encodes CDR1 SGHAT and CDR2 FQNNGV. The CDR3 here is CASRSSGAVEQYF.

Judged by frequency, this clonotype is medium-sized. V and J are TRBV20-1 and TRBJ1-1; TCRdb's assignment of TRBD1 cannot be checked, as there is no DNA. Germline values: CDR1 DFQATT, CDR2 SNEGSKA (reference sequence). The CDR3 covers 15 residues. CDR3: CSAPYPRPGGTEAFF.

V is TRBV2 and J is TRBJ1-4; TCRdb's assignment of TRBD1 cannot be checked, as there is no DNA. The CDR3 consists of 14 residues. In germline, CDR1 is SNHLY, CDR2 FYNNEI. The CDR3: CASSEWARGEKLFF.

Measured by frequency, this clonotype is medium-sized. This chain joins TRBV15 and TRBJ2-7. The germline V gene has CDR1 LNHNV and CDR2 YYDKDF (reference sequence). The CDR3 length is 14 residues. CDR3 sequence reads: CATSRGASSYEQYF.

V and J are TRBV28 and TRBJ1-1. This CDR3 is built from 13 residues. Germline values: CDR1 MDHEN, CDR2 SYDVKM. CDR3 in amino acids: CASSLQANTEAFF.

Measured by frequency, this clonotype is medium-sized. The V and J genes are TRBV30 and TRBJ1-1; the D gene TCRdb calls, TRBD1, cannot be checked with no DNA. The CDR3 contains 15 residues. CDR1 and CDR2 (germline): GTSNPN, SVGIG (reference sequence). CDR3 amino acids: CAWSVIGVANTEAFF.

This sequence joins TRBV6-2 or TRBV6-3 and TRBJ2-3; TCRdb proposes TRBD2, but this gene call is untestable without DNA. The germline CDR1 and CDR2 sequences are MNHEY and SVGEGT. CDR3 length equals 17 residues. The CDR3 loop reads CASSYTSGSYGTDTQYF.

In terms of frequency, this clonotype is medium-sized. The rearrangement joins TRBV20-1 to TRBJ2-7; TCRdb returns TRBD1, unconfirmable since there is no DNA. CDR1 is DFQATT and CDR2 is SNEGSKA in the germline V gene (reference sequence). The CDR3 is 15 amino acids. CDR3 residues: CSAREEGRRTYEQYF.

The chain recombines TRBV27 with TRBJ2-1; TCRdb selects TRBD1, and the lack of DNA leaves this call unchecked. Germline V lookup: CDR1 MNHEY, CDR2 SMNVEV (reference sequence). The CDR3 is 14 amino acids. The CDR3 is CASSFLDSYNEQFF.

The chain is built from TRBV2 and TRBJ2-2. CDR1 and CDR2 from the germline V gene are SNHLY and FYNNEI. The CDR3 extends over 14 amino acids. The chain's CDR3 is CASRAGVGTGELFF.

The chain uses TRBV27 and TRBJ2-3; TCRdb outputs TRBD1, but without DNA this stays unchecked. Looked up from germline, CDR1 is MNHEY and CDR2 is SMNVEV (reference sequence). The CDR3 extends over 18 amino acids. CDR3 sequence reads: CASSSTGTGGFGTDTQYF.

The chain recombines TRBV4-2 with TRBJ1-1; TCRdb designates TRBD1, a call that cannot be tested without DNA. The germline gives CDR1 LGHNA, CDR2 YNFKEQ. The CDR3 loop spans 15 amino acids. The chain's CDR3 is CASSRIQGGWTEAFF.

The chain uses TRBV9 and TRBJ2-1; the TCRdb D gene call, TRBD1, has no DNA to confirm it. From germline, CDR1 is SGDLS and CDR2 YYNGEE. The CDR3 has 15 amino acids. The CDR3 region is CASSVGGNSYNEQFF.

The chain joins TRBV12-3 or TRBV12-4 to TRBJ1-1; checking the TCRdb D call of TRBD1 is not possible without DNA. The CDR3 is 15 amino acids. The CDR3 spells CASSFRFLGPTEAFF.

V and J are TRBV5-1 and TRBJ1-5; TCRdb picks TRBD1, but there is no DNA to check that call. The CDR3 is made up of 14 amino acids. Germline CDR1 and CDR2: SGHRS and YFSETQ. The CDR3 here is CASSFMGGDQPQHF.

Its frequency marks this clonotype as medium-sized (0.01 to 0.1%). The genes are TRBV20-1 and TRBJ1-2; without DNA, the TCRdb call of TRBD1 cannot be checked. The CDR3 spans 12 residues. Germline CDR1 and CDR2: DFQATT and SNEGSKA (reference sequence). CDR3 amino acids: CSASGPGYGYTF.

The J gene is TRBJ1-2, the V gene TRBV12-3 or TRBV12-4; the D call of TRBD1 rests on TCRdb alone, since no DNA is present to check it. The CDR3 extends over 13 amino acids. CDR3 amino acids: CASKVTGLYGYTF.

Frequency places this clonotype as medium-sized. This chain connects TRBV7-2 to TRBJ2-1; TCRdb outputs TRBD2, but without DNA this stays unchecked. In germline, CDR1 is SGHTA, CDR2 FQGNSA. This CDR3 is 13 amino acids long. CDR3 protein: CASSLLGRSEQFF.

By frequency, this clonotype registers medium-sized. The chain employs TRBV15 and TRBJ2-7; the TCRdb D gene call, TRBD2, has no DNA to confirm it. The CDR3 covers 16 residues. Germline V gives CDR1 LNHNV, CDR2 YYDKDF (reference sequence). This chain's CDR3 is CATSRDGLAGDGEQYF.

This clonotype is labeled medium-sized based on frequency. The V gene is TRBV7-9, the J gene TRBJ1-2; with no DNA, the TCRdb D assignment of TRBD1 cannot be verified. This CDR3 is 14 amino acids long. CDR1 SEHNR and CDR2 FQNEAQ come from the germline V gene (reference sequence). CDR3 sequence: CASSLEGRENGYTF.

The CDR3 reads CAISMTSGQSTDTQYF. This chain connects TRBV10-3 to TRBJ2-3; the TCRdb call, TRBD2, lacks DNA for checking. The CDR3 is 16 amino acids. Per the germline V gene, CDR1 is ENHRY and CDR2 is SYGVKD.

Considering frequency, this clonotype is medium-sized. The V call is TRBV29-1, the J call TRBJ2-7; TCRdb calls TRBD2, which cannot be checked without DNA. The CDR3 has 15 residues. CDR1 and CDR2 from the germline V gene are SQVTM and ANQGSEA. The CDR3 reads CSVRRTSGDSYEQYF.

This chain joins TRBV5-1 and TRBJ2-7; the D call of TRBD1 rests on TCRdb alone, since no DNA is present to check it. From germline, CDR1 is SGHRS and CDR2 YFSETQ. The CDR3 has 15 residues. CDR3 in amino acids: CASSLEPGAAYEQYF.

The chain joins TRBV6-1 to TRBJ1-6; TCRdb proposes TRBD1, but this gene call is untestable without DNA. The CDR3 is 14 amino acids. Looked up from germline, CDR1 is MNHNS and CDR2 is SASEGT. CDR3 sequence reads: CASRGDRGTSPLHF.

By frequency, this clonotype is medium-sized (0.01 to 0.1%). This chain connects TRBV30 to TRBJ2-2. Germline CDR1 and CDR2: GTSNPN and SVGIG (reference sequence). The length of the CDR3 is 13 residues. The CDR3 protein is CAWSSRNTGELFF. Complete variable domain (other parts from reference TRBV30 and TRBJ2-2): SQTIHQWPATLVQPVGSPLSLECTVEGTSNPNLYWYRQAAGRGLQLLFYSVGIGQISSEVPQNLSASRPQDRQFILSSKKLLLSDSGFYLCAWSSRNTGELFFGEGSRLTVL.

The V gene is TRBV11-3, the J gene TRBJ2-2; the TCRdb D gene call, TRBD2, has no DNA to confirm it. Looked up from germline, CDR1 is SGHNT and CDR2 is YENEEA. This CDR3 spans 16 amino acids. This CDR3 is CASSLTSGVSAGELFF.

This chain uses TRBV27 with TRBJ2-3. Germline V CDR1 and CDR2: MNHEY, SMNVEV (reference sequence). This CDR3 is 15 amino acids long. The CDR3 region is CASSSDWRFTDTQYF.

This clonotype is medium-sized (0.01 to 0.1%) by frequency. V and J are TRBV7-2 and TRBJ2-2. This CDR3 region has 15 residues. Germline values: CDR1 SGHTA, CDR2 FQGNSA. CDR3: CASSLGAGNTGELFF.

The V call is TRBV19, the J call TRBJ1-4; TCRdb indicates TRBD1, and absent DNA this call remains unverified. Germline V gives CDR1 LNHDA, CDR2 SQIVND (reference sequence). The CDR3 runs 14 residues. The CDR3 loop is CASAPGTGNEKLFF.

The chain uses TRBV12-3 or TRBV12-4 and TRBJ2-5; lacking DNA, the TRBD1 call made by TCRdb goes unchecked. The CDR3 contains 15 residues. CDR3: CASSPDSLNQETQYF.

The chain has TRBV6-6 and TRBJ2-7; the D call of TRBD2 rests on TCRdb alone, since no DNA is present to check it. The CDR3 runs 16 residues. Looked up from germline, CDR1 is MNHNY and CDR2 is SVGAGI (reference sequence). CDR3: CASSYRGDFMTYEQYF.

V and J are TRBV2 and TRBJ1-5; TCRdb indicates TRBD1, and absent DNA this call remains unverified. CDR1 is SNHLY, CDR2 FYNNEI, per germline. The CDR3 loop spans 15 amino acids. The CDR3 sequence is CASSSRTVINQPQHF.